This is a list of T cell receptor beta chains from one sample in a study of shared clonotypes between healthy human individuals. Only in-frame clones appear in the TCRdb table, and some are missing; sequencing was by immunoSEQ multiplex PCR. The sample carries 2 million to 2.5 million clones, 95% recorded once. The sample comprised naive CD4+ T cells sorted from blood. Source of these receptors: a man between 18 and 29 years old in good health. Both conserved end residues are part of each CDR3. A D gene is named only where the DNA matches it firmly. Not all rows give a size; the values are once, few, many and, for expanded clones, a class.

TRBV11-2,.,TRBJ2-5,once,TGTGCCAGCAGCTCCCACCCTACCCAAGAGACCCAGTACTTC,CASSSHPTQETQYF
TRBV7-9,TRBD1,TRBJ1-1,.,TGTGCCAGCAGATCCGGGACAGTCAAGACTGAAGCTTTCTTT,CASRSGTVKTEAFF
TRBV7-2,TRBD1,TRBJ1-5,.,TGTGCCAGCAGCGCGACAGGGGGGTACAATCAGCCCCAGCATTTT,CASSATGGYNQPQHF
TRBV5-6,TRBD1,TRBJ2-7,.,TGTGCCAGCAGCTGGACGGCAGGGGGCGTAATTCAGGCCTACGAGCAGTACTTC,CASSWTAGGVIQAYEQYF
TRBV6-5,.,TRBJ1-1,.,TGTGCCAGCAGTTACACTGGGCCGCGAACTGAAGCTTTCTTT,CASSYTGPRTEAFF
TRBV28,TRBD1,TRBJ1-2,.,TGTGCCAGCAGTTTAAAACCAGGGGGCTATGGCTACACCTTC,CASSLKPGGYGYTF
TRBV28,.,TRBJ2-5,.,TGTGCCAGCAGTTTAGTGGGGGCTGAGTGGGAGACCCAGTACTTC,CASSLVGAEWETQYF
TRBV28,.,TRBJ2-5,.,TGTGCCAGCGGAAATCAGGAGACCCAGTACTTC,CASGNQETQYF
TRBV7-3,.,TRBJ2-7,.,TGTGCCAGCAGCTTTGGGCCGAGCTCCTACGAGCAGTACTTC,CASSFGPSSYEQYF
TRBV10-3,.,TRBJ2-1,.,TGTGCCATCAGGGATGGACCTTTCGGAGATGAGCAGTTCTTC,CAIRDGPFGDEQFF
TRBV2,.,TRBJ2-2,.,TGTGCCAGCACCGAGGGGACAAGCACCGGGGAGCTGTTTTTT,CASTEGTSTGELFF
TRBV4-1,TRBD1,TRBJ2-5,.,TGCGCCAGCAGCCACCCGGGGACAGGCCAAGAGACCCAGTACTTC,CASSHPGTGQETQYF
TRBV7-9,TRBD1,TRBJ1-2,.,TGTGCCAGCAGCGTTGACAGGGAAGGCTACACCTTC,CASSVDREGYTF
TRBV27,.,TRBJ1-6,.,TGTGCCAGCAGTTCCAGGACCGATAATTCACCCCTCCACTTT,CASSSRTDNSPLHF
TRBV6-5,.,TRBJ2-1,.,TGTGCCAGCAGTTACTCTTTTTTAGTGGGAGTTAATGAGCAGTTCTTC,CASSYSFLVGVNEQFF
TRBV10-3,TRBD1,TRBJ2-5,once,TGTGCCATCAGTGAGTCCCACTCGACAGGGAAACAGACCCAGTACTTC,CAISESHSTGKQTQYF
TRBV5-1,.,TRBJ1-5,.,TGCGCCAGCAGCCCCGTGGGGGCGCGGAATCAGCCCCAGCATTTT,CASSPVGARNQPQHF
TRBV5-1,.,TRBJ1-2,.,TGCGCCAGCAGCCGAGAAGGTGTAGGGAACTATGGCTACACCTTC,CASSREGVGNYGYTF
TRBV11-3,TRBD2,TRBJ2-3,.,TGTGCCAGCAGCTTAGGGCTAGCGGGAGCCACAGATACGCAGTATTTT,CASSLGLAGATDTQYF
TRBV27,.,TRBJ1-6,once,TGTGCCAGCAGTTCCATCAGCTCCTATAATTCACCCCTCCACTTT,CASSSISSYNSPLHF
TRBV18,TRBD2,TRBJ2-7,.,TGTGCCAGCTCACCACGGGCTAGCGGGCCGAGCTCCTACGAGCAGTACTTC,CASSPRASGPSSYEQYF
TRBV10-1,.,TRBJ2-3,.,TGCGCCAGCAGTGAGAACATTTTCACAGATACGCAGTATTTT,CASSENIFTDTQYF
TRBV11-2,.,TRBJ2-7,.,TGTGCCAGCAGCCTCCAACTGGGCCCCTACGAGCAGTACTTC,CASSLQLGPYEQYF
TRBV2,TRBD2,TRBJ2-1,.,TGTGCCAGCAGTACCGGGACTAGCGGCAACAATGAGCAGTTCTTC,CASSTGTSGNNEQFF
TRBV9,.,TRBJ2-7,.,TGTGCCAGCAGCGTAGCAGGGGCGAGCGAGCAGTACTTC,CASSVAGASEQYF